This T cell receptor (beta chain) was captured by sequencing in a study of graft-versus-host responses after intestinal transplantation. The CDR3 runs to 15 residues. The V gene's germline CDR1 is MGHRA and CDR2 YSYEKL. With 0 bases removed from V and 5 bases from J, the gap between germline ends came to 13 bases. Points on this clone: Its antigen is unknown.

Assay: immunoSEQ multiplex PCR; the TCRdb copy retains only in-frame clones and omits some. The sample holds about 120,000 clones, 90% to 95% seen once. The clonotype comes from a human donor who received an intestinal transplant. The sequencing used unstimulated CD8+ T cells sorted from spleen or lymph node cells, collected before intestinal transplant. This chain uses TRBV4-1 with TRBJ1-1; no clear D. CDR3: CASSQEVLGRTEAFF. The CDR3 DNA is TGCGCCAGCAGCCAAGAGGTCTTAGGGAGGACTGAAGCTTTCTTT.